This TCR beta chain came from a study of T-cell reconstitution after alpha-beta-depleted transplantation in children. Unique molecular identifiers were incorporated during preparation of the TCRbeta library. TCRdb recomputed calls from the PCR reads with MiXCR, one row per CDR3 protein. Counted here are about 410,000 distinct CDR3 sequences, approximately 20% occurring once; the ten biggest clones make up 3.8%. CDR1 and CDR2 (germline): SEHNR, FQNEAQ (reference sequence). Trimming left V 4 bases short and J 4 bases short, with 17 bases between. This CDR3 spans 15 amino acids. This clonotype was obtained from a human donor who donated a stem cell graft to a child with acute myeloid leukemia. Sample: PBMCs from the stem cell graft donor, taken from the stem cell graft. The V and J genes are TRBV7-9 and TRBJ2-7, with D perhaps matching TRBD1 (5 bases). The CDR3 reads CASSSTGEASYEQYF. The CDR3 DNA sequence: TGTGCCAGCAGCTCAACAGGAGAGGCGAGTTACGAGCAGTACTTC.